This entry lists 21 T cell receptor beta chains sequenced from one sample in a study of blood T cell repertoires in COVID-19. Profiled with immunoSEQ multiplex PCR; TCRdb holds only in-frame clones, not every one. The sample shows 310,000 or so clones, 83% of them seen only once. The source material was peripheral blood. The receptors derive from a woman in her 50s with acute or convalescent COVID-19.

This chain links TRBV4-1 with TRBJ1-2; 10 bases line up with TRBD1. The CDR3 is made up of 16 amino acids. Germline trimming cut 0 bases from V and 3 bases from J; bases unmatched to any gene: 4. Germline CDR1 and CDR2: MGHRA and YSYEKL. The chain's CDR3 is CASSQDDRGRDYGYTF. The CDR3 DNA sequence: TGCGCCAGCAGCCAAGACGACAGGGGGCGAGACTATGGCTACACCTTC.

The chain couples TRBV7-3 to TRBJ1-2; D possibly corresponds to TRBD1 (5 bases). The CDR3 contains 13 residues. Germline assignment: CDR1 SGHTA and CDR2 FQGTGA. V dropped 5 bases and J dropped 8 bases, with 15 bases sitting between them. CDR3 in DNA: TGTGCCAGCAGCCCTGGGGGGGTAAAGGGCTACACCTTC. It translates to CASSPGGVKGYTF.

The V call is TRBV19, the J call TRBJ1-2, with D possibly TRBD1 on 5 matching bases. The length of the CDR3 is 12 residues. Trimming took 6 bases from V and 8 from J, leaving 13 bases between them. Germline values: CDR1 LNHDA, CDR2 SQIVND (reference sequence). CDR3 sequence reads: CASRYDSYGYTF. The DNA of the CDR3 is TGTGCCAGTAGATACGACAGCTACGGCTACACCTTC.

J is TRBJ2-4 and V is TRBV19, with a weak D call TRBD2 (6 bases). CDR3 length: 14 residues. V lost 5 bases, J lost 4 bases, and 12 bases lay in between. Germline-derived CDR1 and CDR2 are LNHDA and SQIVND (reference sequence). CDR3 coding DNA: TGTGCCAGTAGTCGCGGGGAACTAAAAAACATTCAGTACTTC. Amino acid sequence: CASSRGELKNIQYF.

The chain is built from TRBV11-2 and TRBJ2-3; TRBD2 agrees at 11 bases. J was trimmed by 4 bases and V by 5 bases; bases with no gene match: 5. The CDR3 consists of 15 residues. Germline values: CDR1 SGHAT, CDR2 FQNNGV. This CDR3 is CASSLSGRGADTQYF. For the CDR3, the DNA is TGTGCCAGCAGCCTTAGCGGGAGGGGGGCAGATACGCAGTATTTT.

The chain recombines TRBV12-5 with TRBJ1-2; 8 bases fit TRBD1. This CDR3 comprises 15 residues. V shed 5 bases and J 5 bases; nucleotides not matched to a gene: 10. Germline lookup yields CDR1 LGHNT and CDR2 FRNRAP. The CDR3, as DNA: TGTGCTAGTGGTCACCCATCACAGGGGGTATATGGCTACACCTTC. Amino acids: CASGHPSQGVYGYTF.

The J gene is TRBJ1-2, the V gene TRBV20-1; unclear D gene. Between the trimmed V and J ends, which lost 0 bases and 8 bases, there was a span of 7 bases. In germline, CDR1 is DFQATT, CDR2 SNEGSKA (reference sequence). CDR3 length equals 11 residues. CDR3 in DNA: TGCAGTGCTAGAGAAGGGAGCGGCTACACCTTC. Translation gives CSAREGSGYTF.

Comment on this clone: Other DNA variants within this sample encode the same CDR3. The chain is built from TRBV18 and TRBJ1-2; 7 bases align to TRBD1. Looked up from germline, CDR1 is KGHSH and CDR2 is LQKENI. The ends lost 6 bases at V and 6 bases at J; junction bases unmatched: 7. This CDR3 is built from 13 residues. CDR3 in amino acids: CASSPRQGDGYTF. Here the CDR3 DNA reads TGTGCCAGCTCTCCGCGACAGGGTGATGGCTACACCTTC.

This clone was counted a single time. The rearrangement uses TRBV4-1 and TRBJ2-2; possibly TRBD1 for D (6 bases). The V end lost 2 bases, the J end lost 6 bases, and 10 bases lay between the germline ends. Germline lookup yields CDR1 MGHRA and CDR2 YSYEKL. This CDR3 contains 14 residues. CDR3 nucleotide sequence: TGCGCCAGCAGCCAACGAACAGGGCCCGGGGAGCTGTTTTTT. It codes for CASSQRTGPGELFF.

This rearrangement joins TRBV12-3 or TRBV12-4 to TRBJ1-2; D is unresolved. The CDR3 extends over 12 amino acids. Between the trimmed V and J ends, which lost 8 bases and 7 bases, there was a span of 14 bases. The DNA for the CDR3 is TGTGCCAGCCGATGGGCCCTCGGTGGCTACACCTTC. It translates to CASRWALGGYTF.

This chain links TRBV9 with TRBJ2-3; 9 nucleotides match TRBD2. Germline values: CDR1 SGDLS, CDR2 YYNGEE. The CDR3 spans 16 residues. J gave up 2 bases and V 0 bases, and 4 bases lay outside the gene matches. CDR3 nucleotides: TGTGCCAGCAGCGTAGGTAAGCGGGGGGTCACAGATACGCAGTATTTT. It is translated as CASSVGKRGVTDTQYF.

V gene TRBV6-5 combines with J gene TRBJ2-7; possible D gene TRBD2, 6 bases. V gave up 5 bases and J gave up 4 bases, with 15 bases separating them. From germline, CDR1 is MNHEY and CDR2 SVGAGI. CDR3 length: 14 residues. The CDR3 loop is CASSHKEGWYEQYF. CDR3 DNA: TGTGCCAGCAGTCACAAGGAGGGTTGGTACGAGCAGTACTTC.

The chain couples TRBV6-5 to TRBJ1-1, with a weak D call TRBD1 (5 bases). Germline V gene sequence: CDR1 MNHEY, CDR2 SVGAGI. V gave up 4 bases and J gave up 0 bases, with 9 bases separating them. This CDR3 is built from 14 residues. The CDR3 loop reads CASSSGGMNTEAFF. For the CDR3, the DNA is TGTGCCAGCAGTTCCGGGGGTATGAACACTGAAGCTTTCTTT.

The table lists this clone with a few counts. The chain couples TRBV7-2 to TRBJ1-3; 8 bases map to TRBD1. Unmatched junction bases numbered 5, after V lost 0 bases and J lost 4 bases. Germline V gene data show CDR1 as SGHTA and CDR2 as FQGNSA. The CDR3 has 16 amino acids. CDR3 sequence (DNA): TGTGCCAGCAGCTTAGCGCACAGGGGGGTCGGAAACACCATATATTTT. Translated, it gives CASSLAHRGVGNTIYF.

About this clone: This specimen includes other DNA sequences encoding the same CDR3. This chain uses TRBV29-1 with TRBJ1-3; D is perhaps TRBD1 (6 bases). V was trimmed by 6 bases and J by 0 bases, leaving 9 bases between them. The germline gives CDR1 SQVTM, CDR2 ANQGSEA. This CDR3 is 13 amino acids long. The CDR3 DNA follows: TGCAGCGTAACAGGGAGCTCTGGAAACACCATATATTTT. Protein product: CSVTGSSGNTIYF.

The CDR3 nucleotides read TGTGCCAGCAGGGGCGATGGGGGCGGTGAGCAGTTCTTC. Translation: CASRGDGGGEQFF. The chain recombines TRBV2 with TRBJ2-1, with D perhaps TRBD1 (6 bases). The germline V gene encodes CDR1 SNHLY and CDR2 FYNNEI. Deletions cut 6 bases from V and 9 bases from J, with 15 bases between. The CDR3 consists of 13 residues. Based on the CDR3 plus reference TRBV2 and TRBJ2-1, the full variable domain is EPEVTQTPSHQVTQMGQEVILRCVPISNHLYFYWYRQILGQKVEFLVSFYNNEISEKSEIFDDQFSVERPDGSNFTLKIRSTKLEDSAMYFCASRGDGGGEQFFGPGTRLTVL.

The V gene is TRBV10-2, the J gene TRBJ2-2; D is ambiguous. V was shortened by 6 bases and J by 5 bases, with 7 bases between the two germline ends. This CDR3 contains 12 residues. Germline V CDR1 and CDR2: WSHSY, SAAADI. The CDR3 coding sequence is TGCGCCAGCAGGAAACAGACCGGGGAGCTGTTTTTT. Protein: CASRKQTGELFF.

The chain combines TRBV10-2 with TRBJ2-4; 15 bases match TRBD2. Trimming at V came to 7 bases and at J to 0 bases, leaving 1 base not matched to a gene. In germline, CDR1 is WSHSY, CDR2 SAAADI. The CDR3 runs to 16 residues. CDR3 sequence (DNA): TGCGCCAGCATGGGACTAGCGGGAGGAGCCAAAAACATTCAGTACTTC. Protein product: CASMGLAGGAKNIQYF.

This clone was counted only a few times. The CDR3 DNA sequence: TGTGCCAGCAGCTTAGCATCCAGGGCTCCCCACGAGCAGTACTTC. Encoded protein: CASSLASRAPHEQYF. The chain recombines TRBV7-2 with TRBJ2-7, with D possibly TRBD1 on 5 matching bases. The CDR3 runs 15 residues. Germline V gene lookup returns CDR1 SGHTA and CDR2 FQGNSA. Deletions cut 0 bases from V and 5 bases from J, with 14 bases between. Looking up the rest from reference TRBV7-2 and TRBJ2-7 gives the full variable domain: GAGVSQSPSNKVTEKGKDVELRCDPISGHTALYWYRQSLGQGLEFLIYFQGNSAPDKSGLPSDRFSAERTGGSVSTLTIQRTQQEDSAVYLCASSLASRAPHEQYFGPGTRLTVT.

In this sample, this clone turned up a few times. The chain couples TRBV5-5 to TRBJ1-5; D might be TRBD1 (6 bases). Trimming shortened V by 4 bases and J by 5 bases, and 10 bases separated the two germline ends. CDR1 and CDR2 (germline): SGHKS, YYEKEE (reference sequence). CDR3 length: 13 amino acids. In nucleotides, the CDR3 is TGTGCCAGCAGCGAACAGGGAGATCAGCCCCAGCATTTT. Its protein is CASSEQGDQPQHF.

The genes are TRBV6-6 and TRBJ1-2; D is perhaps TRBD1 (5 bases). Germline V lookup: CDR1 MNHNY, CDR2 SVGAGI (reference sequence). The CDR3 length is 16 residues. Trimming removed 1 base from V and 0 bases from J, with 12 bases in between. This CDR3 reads CASSYWGLPANYGYTF. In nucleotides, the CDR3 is TGTGCCAGCAGTTACTGGGGCTTACCAGCTAACTATGGCTACACCTTC.